This is a list of T cell receptor beta chains from one sample in a study of T cells after yellow fever vaccination. MiXCR, applied by TCRdb to the 5' RACE reads, yields one record per CDR3 protein. The sample has about 170,000 distinct CDR3 sequences; about 6% are singletons. The starting material was CD4+ T cells sorted from PBMCs, obtained on the day of the first yellow fever vaccination. The receptors were gathered from a man aged 18 to 30 who received the YFV17D yellow fever vaccine. Both conserved end residues are part of each CDR3. The D gene is left open where the match is weak. Where a row states a size, it is once, few, many or the class of an expanded clone; other rows omit it.

d_call | j_call | clone_size | v_call | cdr3_aa | cdr3_nt
. | TRBJ1-1 | many | TRBV7-6 | CASSSSNTEAFF | TGCGCCAGCAGCTCATCGAACACTGAAGCTTTCTTT
TRBD1 | TRBJ1-1 | many | TRBV6-5 | CASSYLDRTTEAFF | TGTGCCAGCAGTTACTTGGACAGGACCACTGAAGCTTTCTTT
. | TRBJ2-2 | many | TRBV3-1 | CASSYTAGELFF | TGTGCCAGCAGCTATACGGCCGGGGAGCTGTTTTTT
. | TRBJ2-2 | few | TRBV2 | CASGEAQYQIWTGELFF | TGTGCCAGCGGTGAGGCTCAGTATCAGATTTGGACCGGGGAGCTGTTTTTT
. | TRBJ1-2 | many | TRBV4-1 | CASSQEGRARYGYTF | TGCGCCAGCAGCCAAGAAGGCCGCGCGCGCTATGGCTACACCTTC
. | TRBJ2-7 | many | TRBV7-6 | CASSLRTGSSYEQYF | TGTGCCAGCAGCTTACGTACAGGGAGCTCCTACGAGCAGTACTTC
TRBD1 | TRBJ2-7 | . | TRBV3-1 | CASSPHRAGGYEQYF | TGTGCCAGCAGCCCCCATCGGGCAGGGGGCTACGAGCAGTACTTC
. | TRBJ1-3 | many | TRBV5-6 | CASSLVGTGNTIYF | TGTGCCAGCAGCTTGGTGGGAACTGGAAACACCATATATTTT
TRBD1 | TRBJ2-4 | few | TRBV18 | CASSPTDRGGNIQYF | TGTGCCAGCTCGCCCACTGACAGGGGGGGAAACATTCAGTACTTC
TRBD2 | TRBJ2-7 | . | TRBV10-2 | CASSRLAGYEQYF | TGCGCCAGCAGCAGACTAGCGGGGTACGAGCAGTACTTC
TRBD1 | TRBJ1-6 | . | TRBV2 | CASSGLRQGARHLHF | TGTGCCAGCAGTGGGCTTCGGCAGGGGGCCCGACACCTCCACTTT